This TCR beta chain was identified in a study of T cell responses to AZD1222 COVID-19 vaccine. Turning to the study itself: Samples with a second dose at about 4 or about 12 weeks were pooled together.

The repertoire was sequenced with immunoSEQ multiplex PCR; TCRdb's copy has only in-frame clones and lacks some. This table has 200,000 or so clones, almost 95% appearing once. Notes on this clone: Its target is not known.

Study-wide points: Among AZD1222 vaccinees, only five to seven were seropositive at baseline. The study sampled repertoires only after the peak T cell response. Clonal diversity was possibly underestimated, and the donors were mostly white British, with more females.

CDR3 length equals 15 residues. Germline V lookup: CDR1 LGHDT, CDR2 YNNKEL (reference sequence). Between the trimmed V and J ends, which lost 4 bases and 8 bases, there was a span of 20 bases. The rearrangement links TRBV3-1 (or the pseudogene TRBV3-2) to TRBJ1-2; D perhaps matches TRBD1 (5 bases). This receptor was taken from an adult in good health. Here the sequenced sample was peripheral blood, taken on day 0 of AZD1222 vaccination. This CDR3 is CASSPRFRVRGGYTF. The DNA for the CDR3 is TGTGCCAGCAGCCCCCGATTCAGGGTAAGGGGAGGCTACACCTTC.